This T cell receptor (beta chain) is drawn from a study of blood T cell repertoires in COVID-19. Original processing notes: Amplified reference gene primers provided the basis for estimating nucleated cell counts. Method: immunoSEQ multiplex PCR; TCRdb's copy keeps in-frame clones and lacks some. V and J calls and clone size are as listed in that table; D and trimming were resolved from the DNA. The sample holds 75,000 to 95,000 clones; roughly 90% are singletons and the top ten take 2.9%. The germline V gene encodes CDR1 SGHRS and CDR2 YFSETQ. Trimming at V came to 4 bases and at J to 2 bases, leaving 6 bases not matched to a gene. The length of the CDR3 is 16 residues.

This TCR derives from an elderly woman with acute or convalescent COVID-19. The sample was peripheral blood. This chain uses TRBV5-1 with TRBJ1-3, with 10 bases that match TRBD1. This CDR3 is CASSEGQGNTGNTIYF. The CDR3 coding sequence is TGCGCCAGCAGCGAGGGACAGGGGAACACTGGAAACACCATATATTTT.